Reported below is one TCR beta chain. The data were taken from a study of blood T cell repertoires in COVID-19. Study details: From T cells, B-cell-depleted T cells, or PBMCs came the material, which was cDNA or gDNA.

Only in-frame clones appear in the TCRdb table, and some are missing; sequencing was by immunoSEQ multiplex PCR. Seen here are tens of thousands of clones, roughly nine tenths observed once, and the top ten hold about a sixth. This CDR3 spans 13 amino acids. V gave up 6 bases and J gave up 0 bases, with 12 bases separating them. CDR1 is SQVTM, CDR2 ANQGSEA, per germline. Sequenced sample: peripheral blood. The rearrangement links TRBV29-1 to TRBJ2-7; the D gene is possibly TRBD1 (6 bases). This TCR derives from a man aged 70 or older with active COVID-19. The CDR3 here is CSVDSPGSYEQYF. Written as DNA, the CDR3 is TGCAGCGTGGACAGCCCGGGCTCCTACGAGCAGTACTTC.